Presented here are 8 T cell receptor beta chains from one specimen sequenced in a study of response to subunit inactivated influenza vaccine (dated by TCRdb to 2017 to 2018). Receptors were amplified or captured by RT-PCR. Sequencing used an Illumina HiSeq 2500. The raw public reads went through TCRdb reprocessing: fastp at Q25, MiXCR clone calling, in-frame beta chains kept. Duplicate CDR3 protein sequences are folded into a single record with the most common DNA and genes. This sample is represented by hundreds of thousands of distinct CDR3 sequences; around 14% of them were singletons. Around 10% of the sample goes to the ten largest clones. Source: PBMCs from blood, taken less than 13 days after vaccination. These receptors were taken from a man in his fifties or sixties who received an inactivated influenza vaccine. Donor details come from another sample of the same person, matched by shared clones.

This chain uses TRBV7-6 with TRBJ2-1; D remains unclear. V dropped 1 base and J dropped 8 bases, with 9 bases sitting between them. This CDR3 spans 13 amino acids. The germline V gene encodes CDR1 SGHVS and CDR2 FNYEAQ. The CDR3 nucleotides read TGTGCCAGCAGCTTAGATACGTGGGATGAGCAGTTCTTC. Protein: CASSLDTWDEQFF.

The chain links TRBV20-1 to TRBJ2-3; 7 nucleotides line up with TRBD2. The CDR3 totals 12 residues. CDR1 DFQATT and CDR2 SNEGSKA come from the germline V gene (reference sequence). The trim removed 4 bases at V and 6 bases at J, leaving 4 bases unmatched. CDR3 sequence reads: CSATERGDTQYF. The CDR3 DNA is TGCAGTGCTACGGAGCGGGGCGATACGCAGTATTTT.

This clonotype was counted a few times. The gene calls are TRBV20-1 and TRBJ1-2, with D hard to call. The germline gives CDR1 DFQATT, CDR2 SNEGSKA (reference sequence). The CDR3 spans 12 residues. V lost 1 base and J 4 bases, leaving 7 bases between the germline ends. In DNA, the CDR3 is TGCAGTGCTAGAGCATATGGCTATGGCTACACCTTC. Its translation is CSARAYGYGYTF.

This clonotype came up a few times. V usage is TRBV7-6 and J usage is TRBJ2-1, with TRBD2 matching 13 bases. From germline, CDR1 is SGHVS and CDR2 FNYEAQ. Trimming cost V 5 bases and J 9 bases; bases outside gene matches: 7. The CDR3 is 15 residues long. The CDR3 sequence: CASSPGTSGKAEQFF. The DNA of the CDR3 is TGTGCCAGCAGCCCCGGGACTAGCGGGAAGGCTGAGCAGTTCTTC.

The chain is built from TRBV6-5 and TRBJ2-6, with D possibly TRBD2 on 6 matching bases. Germline CDR1 and CDR2: MNHEY and SVGAGI. CDR3 size: 17 residues. The ends were cut back, 4 bases at V and 0 bases at J, with 13 bases in the middle. The CDR3 region has the DNA TGTGCCAGCAGTTCAGACGGGACTGTCTCTGGGGCCAACGTCCTGACTTTC. The encoded protein is CASSSDGTVSGANVLTF.

The CDR3 region is CASSRDRGLTGELFF. The CDR3 DNA is TGCGCCAGCAGCCGAGACAGGGGGTTAACCGGGGAGCTGTTTTTT. The chain has TRBV4-3 and TRBJ2-2; TRBD1 aligns across 9 bases. Germline CDR1 and CDR2: LGHNA and YSLEER. J gave up 5 bases and V 4 bases, and 5 bases lay outside the gene matches. CDR3 length: 15 residues.

The chain employs TRBV29-1 and TRBJ1-1; no clear D. V was cut by 4 bases and J by 1 base, with 10 bases left in between. Germline assignment: CDR1 SQVTM and CDR2 ANQGSEA. This CDR3 comprises 13 residues. The CDR3 loop reads CSVALQWNTEAFF. In nucleotides, the CDR3 is TGCAGCGTTGCCTTACAGTGGAACACTGAAGCTTTCTTT.

This clonotype appeared a few times. V is TRBV19 and J is TRBJ2-3; TRBD2 matches 16 bases. The V and J ends lost 3 bases and 14 bases, in that order; junction bases with no gene match: 8. Looked up from germline, CDR1 is LNHDA and CDR2 is SQIVND (reference sequence). There are 15 residues in the CDR3. CDR3: CASSMGLAGGPAPYF. The CDR3 DNA reads TGTGCCAGTAGTATGGGACTAGCGGGGGGGCCCGCCCCGTATTTT.